Below, 20 T cell receptor beta chains from the same sample are listed, as sequenced in a study of Graves' ophthalmopathy and Graves' hyperthyroidism. Investigators amplified TCR beta CDR3 regions from RNA transcripts. HTBI primers were used in a first-round RT-PCR, which preceded a second-round multiplex PCR. MiXCR, run by TCRdb on the multiplex PCR reads, gives a single entry per CDR3 protein. This table holds approximately 380,000 distinct CDR3 sequences, roughly 21% found once. The material sequenced was peripheral blood. The source of these receptors is a woman aged 18-29 years with stable Graves' hyperthyroidism.

This clonotype was counted at least ten times. The chain uses TRBV7-2 and TRBJ1-5, with D unclear. Germline V CDR1 and CDR2: SGHTA, FQGNSA. Trimming took off 3 bases at V and 4 bases at J, with 4 bases between the two ends. The CDR3 has 12 residues. The CDR3 DNA reads TGTGCCAGCAGCTTCCTAAATCAGCCCCAGCATTTT. It yields the protein CASSFLNQPQHF.

At least ten counts were recorded for this clonotype. The rearrangement uses TRBV12-3 or TRBV12-4 and TRBJ2-6; D could derive from TRBD1 or TRBD2 (6 bases each). V was trimmed by 1 base and J by 3 bases, leaving 16 bases between them. The CDR3 loop spans 18 amino acids. The CDR3 DNA reads as TGTGCCAGCAGTTTAGTGTGGGGGGCGCTTGGTGGGGCCAACGTCCTGACTTTC. Its protein product is CASSLVWGALGGANVLTF.

The chain carries TRBV12-5 and TRBJ2-2, with a weak D call TRBD2 (5 bases). V was shortened by 0 bases and J by 4 bases, with 21 bases between the two germline ends. This CDR3 is 19 amino acids long. Germline lookup yields CDR1 LGHNT and CDR2 FRNRAP. The CDR3 protein is CASGLVKTFGERPTGELFF. As DNA, the CDR3 is TGTGCTAGTGGTTTGGTAAAAACTTTCGGAGAGCGGCCCACCGGGGAGCTGTTTTTT.

This clonotype was seen many times. The V call is TRBV6-7, the J call TRBJ2-5, with 8 bases identical to TRBD1. TRBV6-7 carries the ORF label, with uncertain function. This CDR3 is 13 amino acids long. After removal of 9 bases from V and 3 bases from J, the junction contained 6 bases not matched to a gene. This chain's CDR3 is CARTGQEEETQYF. Written as DNA, the CDR3 is TGTGCCAGAACGGGACAGGAGGAAGAGACCCAGTACTTC.

This clonotype was seen repeatedly, ten times or more. The rearrangement links TRBV6-5 to TRBJ2-2, with TRBD2 identical over 8 bases. CDR1 and CDR2 (germline): MNHEY, SVGAGI. The CDR3 consists of 16 residues. The ends lost 0 bases at V and 6 bases at J; junction bases unmatched: 6. CDR3 bases: TGTGCCAGCAGTTACTCGAGACTAGCGCCGCCCGGGGAGCTGTTTTTT. Residues: CASSYSRLAPPGELFF.

This clonotype was seen ten or more times. The gene calls are TRBV19 and TRBJ2-5, with D possibly TRBD1 on 6 matching bases. In germline, CDR1 is LNHDA, CDR2 SQIVND (reference sequence). The CDR3 consists of 14 residues. V lost 7 bases, J lost 5 bases, and 17 bases lay in between. The CDR3 reads CASTGSPQGETQYF. CDR3 DNA: TGTGCCAGTACCGGGTCGCCCCAGGGGGAGACCCAGTACTTC.

Many counts were recorded for this clonotype. Relative to the germline gene, one junction end is altered; a read error may explain this. The chain links TRBV20-1 to TRBJ2-7; TRBD2 matches at 9 bases. The CDR3 spans 13 residues. Germline V gene lookup returns CDR1 DFQATT and CDR2 SNEGSKA (reference sequence). Written as DNA, the CDR3 is TGCAGTACTAGCGGCGGGAGGGCGGGAGAGCAGTACTTC. Amino acid sequence: CSTSGGRAGEQYF.

Regarding this clonotype: This likely comes from a read error, as the CDR3 has no conserved phenylalanine or tryptophan at its end. J is TRBJ1-2 and V is TRBV28; TRBD1 matches at 7 bases. The CDR3 totals 13 residues. CDR1 is MDHEN and CDR2 is SYDVKM in the germline V gene. J was trimmed by 4 bases and V by 6 bases; bases with no gene match: 5. Written as DNA, the CDR3 is TGTGCCAGCAGCCCGACAGGGTCCTATGGCTACACCGTC. Its translation is CASSPTGSYGYTV.

This clonotype was found many times. V and J are TRBV28 and TRBJ2-7; TRBD2 matches at 9 bases. The CDR3 has 15 residues. V shed 4 bases, J shed 7 bases, and the junction held 11 bases outside the gene matches. CDR1 and CDR2 (germline): MDHEN, SYDVKM. Here the CDR3 DNA reads TGTGCCAGCAGTTACAAGTGGGCTAGCGGGAAGGAGCAGTACTTC. Protein: CASSYKWASGKEQYF.

Turning to this clonotype: A much more abundant neighbour one base away suggests this may be a read error. The chain couples TRBV7-2 to TRBJ2-7; D not resolved. The CDR3 extends over 15 amino acids. From germline, CDR1 is SGHTA and CDR2 FQGNSA. Trimming pared 2 bases from V and 2 bases from J, leaving 13 bases between. CDR3 nucleotide sequence: TGTACCAGCAGCTTATCCCCGTTTTCCCCCTACGAGCAGTACTTC. Protein product: CTSSLSPFSPYEQYF.

This clonotype was observed many times. The chain employs TRBV7-2 and TRBJ2-5; D might be TRBD1 or TRBD2, each matching 5 bases. CDR3 size: 14 residues. CDR1 SGHTA and CDR2 FQGNSA come from the germline V gene. The V and J ends lost 5 bases and 3 bases respectively, with 13 bases between them. This CDR3 reads CASSPQGAEETQYF. The CDR3 DNA sequence: TGTGCCAGCAGCCCCCAGGGAGCCGAAGAGACCCAGTACTTC.

The chain combines TRBV2 with TRBJ1-1; D is undetermined. The germline CDR1 and CDR2 sequences are SNHLY and FYNNEI. The CDR3 has 15 residues. Trimming took off 4 bases at V and 8 bases at J, with 20 bases between the two ends. In nucleotides, the CDR3 is TGTGCCAGCAGTGGAAGTGCAGGATTATGGTCCGAAGCTTTCTTT. Residues: CASSGSAGLWSEAFF.

This clonotype was recorded many times. V and J are TRBV12-3 or TRBV12-4 and TRBJ2-4; D gene unclear. This CDR3 contains 11 residues. The V end was cut by 1 base, the J end by 6 bases, with 1 base between. CDR3 nucleotide sequence: TGTGCCAGCAGTTTAGGAAACATTCAGTACTTC. It translates to CASSLGNIQYF.

The table lists this clonotype with many counts. CDR3: CASSAGRGGTEAFF. Written as DNA, the CDR3 is TGCGCCAGCAGCGCCGGGAGAGGGGGCACTGAAGCTTTCTTT. This sequence joins TRBV5-1 and TRBJ1-1, with D possibly being TRBD1 (6 bases). CDR3 length: 14 residues. Germline V gene data show CDR1 as SGHRS and CDR2 as YFSETQ. V was pared by 4 bases and J by 4 bases, with 14 bases between.

Worth noting for this clonotype: The CDR3 ends on some other residue instead of the conserved phenylalanine or tryptophan, so this is likely a read error. The DNA is left out, because the CDR3 cannot be placed on it with certainty; the CDR3 is given as TCRdb lists it. The CDR3 region is CASRSTGGGFSYGYSV. The chain employs TRBV11-1 and TRBJ1-2. Germline values: CDR1 SGHAT, CDR2 FQDESV (reference sequence). The CDR3 comprises 16 residues, both ends counted.

Regarding this clonotype: This sequence may be a read error, since a much larger clone differs from it by one base. The CDR3 does not end in the conserved phenylalanine or tryptophan, so this is likely a read error. The chain recombines TRBV14 with TRBJ2-2, with a weak D call TRBD2 (5 bases). CDR1 is SGHDN and CDR2 is FVKESK in the germline V gene. The CDR3 is 17 amino acids. With 3 bases removed from V and 0 bases from J, the gap between germline ends came to 14 bases. The CDR3 DNA is TGTGCCAGCAGCCATTCATACCCGGGGTCGAACACCGGGGAGCTGTTTTTG. Translating it yields CASSHSYPGSNTGELFL.

This clonotype turned up a few times. The chain links TRBV6-1 to TRBJ2-1; tentative D call: TRBD2 (5 bases). The V gene lost 5 bases and the J gene lost 9 bases, with 8 bases spanning the gap. The germline CDR1 and CDR2 sequences are MNHNS and SASEGT. The CDR3 runs 11 residues. CDR3 sequence reads: CASSRSGEQFF. DNA for the CDR3: TGTGCCAGCAGTCGAAGCGGTGAGCAGTTCTTC.

As regards this clonotype: One base away lies a much larger clone, so this may be a sequencing read error. The V call is TRBV7-2, the J call TRBJ2-7, with D perhaps TRBD1 or TRBD2 (5 bases each). The CDR3 length is 17 residues. The V gene's germline CDR1 is SGHTA and CDR2 FQGNSA. The CDR3 protein is CASSLALGTGTRYEEYF. CDR3 DNA sequence: TGTGCCAGCAGCTTAGCCCTGGGCACGGGGACCCGCTACGAGGAGTACTTC. The full variable domain, completed using reference TRBV7-2 and TRBJ2-7, is GAGVSQSPSNKVTEKGKDVELRCDPISGHTALYWYRQSLGQGLEFLIYFQGNSAPDKSGLPSDRFSAERTGGSVSTLTIQRTQQEDSAVYLCASSLALGTGTRYEEYFGPGTRLTVT.

The chain carries TRBV3-1 and TRBJ1-2, with no clear D. CDR1 is LGHDT, CDR2 YNNKEL, per germline (reference sequence). V shed 4 bases and J shed 0 bases, with 12 bases lying between them. The CDR3 runs 15 residues. CDR3 sequence (DNA): TGTGCCAGCAGCCCGGAGCCGCGTACTAACTATGGCTACACCTTC. Its protein product is CASSPEPRTNYGYTF.

The chain combines TRBV6-1 with TRBJ2-7; D is ambiguous. CDR1 MNHNS and CDR2 SASEGT come from the germline V gene. V lost 6 bases and J 1 base, leaving 13 bases between the germline ends. The CDR3 contains 14 residues. The CDR3 spells CASSPTATSYEQYF. Here the CDR3 DNA reads TGTGCCAGCAGCCCGACGGCCACGTCCTACGAGCAGTACTTC.